Sequencing of this T cell receptor (beta chain) was carried out in a study of HIV-infected patients and healthy controls. Study observations and caveats: HIV-infected repertoires had significantly higher mean Gini indices than controls, possibly reflecting oligoclonality.

Around 530 ng RNA was reverse transcribed with alpha and beta constant-region primers. Each of the alpha and beta chains got its own library through chain-specific third strand synthesis with indices. One entry per CDR3 protein results from TCRdb running MiXCR on the 5' RACE reads. The sample shows more than 4,000 distinct CDR3 sequences, more than 20% of them seen only once. This clonotype rates as medium-sized (0.01 to 0.1%). What it binds is unknown. V lost 6 bases, J lost 1 base, and 15 bases lay in between. The CDR3 length is 14 residues. Germline CDR1 and CDR2: SQVTM and ANQGSEA. Roughly three months, about 14 weeks, into antiretroviral therapy, follow-up blood was collected. The repertoire came from unfractionated whole blood and reflected all unsorted peripheral T cells.

The sample was blood, taken during antiretroviral therapy. The V call is TRBV29-1, the J call TRBJ1-1; D is undetermined. The sequence derives from an adult with HIV infection. Written as DNA, the CDR3 is TGCAGCGTCGGACTTGTTTGGCCGAACACTGAAGCTTTCTTT. Translated: CSVGLVWPNTEAFF.